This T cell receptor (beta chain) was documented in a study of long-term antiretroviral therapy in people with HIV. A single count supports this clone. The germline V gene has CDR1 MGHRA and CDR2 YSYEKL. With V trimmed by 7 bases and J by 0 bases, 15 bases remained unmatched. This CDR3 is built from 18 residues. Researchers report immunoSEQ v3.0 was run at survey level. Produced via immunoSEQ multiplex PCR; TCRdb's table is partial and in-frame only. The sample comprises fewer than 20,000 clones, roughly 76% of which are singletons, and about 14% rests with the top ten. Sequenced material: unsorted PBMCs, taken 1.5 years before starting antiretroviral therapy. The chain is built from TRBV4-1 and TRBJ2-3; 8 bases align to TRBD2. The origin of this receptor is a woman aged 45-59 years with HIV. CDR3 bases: TGCGCCAGCAATTCCCGGCGGGGGGAAAGGGCTAGCACAGATACGCAGTATTTT. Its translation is CASNSRRGERASTDTQYF.